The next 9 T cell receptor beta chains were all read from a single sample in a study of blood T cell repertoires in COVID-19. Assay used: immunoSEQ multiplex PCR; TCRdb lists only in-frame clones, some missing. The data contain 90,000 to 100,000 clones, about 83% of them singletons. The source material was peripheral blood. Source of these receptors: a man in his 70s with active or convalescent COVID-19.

In DNA, the CDR3 is TGTGCCAGCAGCCGAGGGGGACAGGGGATTGAAAAACTGTTTTTT. This codes for CASSRGGQGIEKLFF. The rearrangement joins TRBV6-6 to TRBJ1-4, with 10 bases identical to TRBD1. The CDR3 runs to 15 residues. Germline V gives CDR1 MNHNY, CDR2 SVGAGI (reference sequence). With V trimmed by 6 bases and J by 7 bases, 8 bases remained unmatched.

The CDR3 reads CSASGASQFF. Here the CDR3 DNA reads TGCAGTGCTAGCGGTGCTTCTCAGTTCTTC. V gene TRBV20-1 combines with J gene TRBJ2-1; no reliable D call. The CDR3 loop spans 10 amino acids. CDR1 and CDR2 (germline): DFQATT, SNEGSKA (reference sequence). V dropped 3 bases and J dropped 13 bases, with 10 bases sitting between them.

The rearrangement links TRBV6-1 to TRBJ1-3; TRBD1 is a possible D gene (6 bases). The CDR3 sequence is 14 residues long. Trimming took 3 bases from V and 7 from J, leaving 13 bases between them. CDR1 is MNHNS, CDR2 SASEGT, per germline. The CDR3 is CASSDMDSRNTIYF. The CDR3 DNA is TGTGCCAGCAGTGACATGGACAGCCGGAACACCATATATTTT.

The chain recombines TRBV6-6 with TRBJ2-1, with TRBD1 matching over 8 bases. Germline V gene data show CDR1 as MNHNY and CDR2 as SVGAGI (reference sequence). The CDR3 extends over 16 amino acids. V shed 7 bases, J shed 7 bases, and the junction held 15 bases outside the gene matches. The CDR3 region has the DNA TGTGCCAGCACCCGTCAGGGGGCCCCCCCTTCGAATGAGCAGTTCTTC. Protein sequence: CASTRQGAPPSNEQFF.

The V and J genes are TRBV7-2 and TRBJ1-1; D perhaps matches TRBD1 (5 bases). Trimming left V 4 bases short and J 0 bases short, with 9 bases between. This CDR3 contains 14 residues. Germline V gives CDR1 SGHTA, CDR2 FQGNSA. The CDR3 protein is CASSSGLMNTEAFF. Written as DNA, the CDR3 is TGTGCCAGCAGCTCGGGACTGATGAACACTGAAGCTTTCTTT.

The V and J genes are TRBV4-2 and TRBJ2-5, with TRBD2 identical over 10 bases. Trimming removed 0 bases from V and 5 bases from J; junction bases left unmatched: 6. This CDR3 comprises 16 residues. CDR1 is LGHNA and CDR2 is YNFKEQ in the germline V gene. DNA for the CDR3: TGTGCCAGCAGCCAAGAGGTGTTAGCGGGGGGTGAGACCCAGTACTTC. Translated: CASSQEVLAGGETQYF.

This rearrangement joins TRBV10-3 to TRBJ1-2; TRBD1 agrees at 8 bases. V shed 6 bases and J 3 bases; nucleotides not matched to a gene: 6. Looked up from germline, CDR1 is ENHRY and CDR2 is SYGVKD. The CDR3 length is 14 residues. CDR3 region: CAIRAGGSDYGYTF. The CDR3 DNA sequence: TGTGCCATCAGAGCAGGGGGCTCGGACTATGGCTACACCTTC.

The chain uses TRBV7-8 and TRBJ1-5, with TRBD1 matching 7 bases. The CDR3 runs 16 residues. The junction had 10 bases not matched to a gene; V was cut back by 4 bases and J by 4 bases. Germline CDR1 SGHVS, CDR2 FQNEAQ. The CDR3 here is CASSSEGQALNQPQHF. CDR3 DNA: TGTGCCAGCAGCTCTGAAGGACAGGCACTAAATCAGCCCCAGCATTTT.

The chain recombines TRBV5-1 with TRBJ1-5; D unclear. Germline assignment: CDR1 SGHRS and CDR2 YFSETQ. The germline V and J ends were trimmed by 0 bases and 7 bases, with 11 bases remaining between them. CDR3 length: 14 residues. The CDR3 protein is CASSLGGGGQPQHF. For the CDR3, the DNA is TGCGCCAGCAGCTTGGGGGGAGGAGGGCAGCCCCAGCATTTT.